One and the same sample provided the 29 T cell receptor beta chains below, sequenced in a study of T cell repertoires in aging, cancer and after chemotherapy. The template was genomic DNA from peripheral blood, not RNA. A mixed TRB-A/B primer pool amplified rearranged TRB by multiplex touch-down PCR. TCRdb re-called the multiplex PCR reads with MiXCR, one entry per CDR3 protein. The sample records thousands of distinct CDR3 sequences, roughly a quarter being singletons. The source material was blood. The receptors were sampled from a human donor in good health.

This clonotype is judged medium-sized. The J gene is TRBJ2-7, the V gene TRBV6-5; 7 bases match TRBD1. Unmatched junction bases numbered 3, after V lost 4 bases and J lost 0 bases. Germline-derived CDR1 and CDR2 are MNHEY and SVGAGI. This CDR3 has 14 residues. CDR3 coding DNA: TGTGCCAGCAGTTTGACAGGGATCTCCTACGAGCAGTACTTC. Translated: CASSLTGISYEQYF.

The chain employs TRBV5-4 and TRBJ1-2; 8 nucleotides agree with TRBD1. Trimming cost V 3 bases and J 3 bases; bases outside gene matches: 1. The CDR3 is made up of 13 amino acids. Germline loops: CDR1 SGHNT, CDR2 YYREEE (reference sequence). For the CDR3, the DNA is TGTGCCAGCAGCTCACAGGGGGACTATGGCTACACCTTC. Translating it yields CASSSQGDYGYTF.

The rearrangement links TRBV6-1 to TRBJ2-1; D tentatively reads TRBD1 or TRBD2 (5 bases each). V gave up 6 bases and J gave up 4 bases, with 16 bases separating them. Germline lookup yields CDR1 MNHNS and CDR2 SASEGT. The CDR3 sequence is 15 residues long. CDR3 nucleotides: TGTGCCAGCAGCGAGGGGCCCCGGGGTTACAATGAGCAGTTCTTC. Its translation: CASSEGPRGYNEQFF.

V is TRBV24-1 and J is TRBJ2-1; the match to TRBD2 covers 7 bases. V gave up 5 bases and J gave up 4 bases; unmatched junction bases: 4. Germline CDR1 KGHDR, CDR2 SFDVKD. This CDR3 region has 14 residues. The CDR3 loop is CATSGGRGYNEQFF. CDR3 DNA: TGTGCCACCAGTGGGGGGAGGGGATACAATGAGCAGTTCTTC.

V and J are TRBV28 and TRBJ2-4; D may correspond to TRBD1 or TRBD2 (6 bases each). The CDR3 has 12 residues. Looked up from germline, CDR1 is MDHEN and CDR2 is SYDVKM. V lost 5 bases and J lost 15, with 17 bases in between. The CDR3 DNA reads as TGTGCCAGCAGTACGTATAACAGGGACTTGTACTTC. Translation gives CASSTYNRDLYF.

In its sample, this clonotype is medium-sized. The rearrangement uses TRBV6-1 and TRBJ2-2, with D possibly TRBD2 on 6 matching bases. Germline assignment: CDR1 MNHNS and CDR2 SASEGT. There are 16 residues in the CDR3. V was shortened by 2 bases and J by 0 bases, with 10 bases between the two germline ends. The CDR3 is CASSEFGTPNTGELFF. CDR3 coding DNA: TGTGCCAGCAGTGAATTCGGGACTCCGAACACCGGGGAGCTGTTTTTT.

This chain uses TRBV6-5 with TRBJ2-2; the D gene could be TRBD1 or TRBD2 (5 bases each). The V and J ends lost 4 bases and 6 bases respectively, with 15 bases between them. The CDR3 runs to 15 residues. Per germline, CDR1 MNHEY and CDR2 SVGAGI. The CDR3 coding sequence is TGTGCCAGCAGTTCGGGGCTCCGTTCAGCCGGGGAGCTGTTTTTT. This translates into CASSSGLRSAGELFF.

This clonotype is termed medium-sized (0.01 to 0.1%). This chain uses TRBV20-1 with TRBJ2-2, with D possibly TRBD1 on 6 matching bases. Germline loops: CDR1 DFQATT, CDR2 SNEGSKA (reference sequence). The germline V and J ends were trimmed by 5 bases and 0 bases, with 10 bases remaining between them. The CDR3 is 14 amino acids. CDR3 in amino acids: CSAPDRSNTGELFF. The CDR3 nucleotides read TGCAGTGCTCCAGACAGGTCGAACACCGGGGAGCTGTTTTTT.

This clonotype was picked up a small number of times. The V and J genes are TRBV28 and TRBJ1-1, with 8 bases lining up with TRBD1. The CDR3 runs 15 residues. From germline, CDR1 is MDHEN and CDR2 SYDVKM. Trimming cost V 2 bases and J 1 base; bases outside gene matches: 3. The CDR3 reads CASSLHGTGNTEAFF. DNA of the CDR3: TGTGCCAGCAGTTTACACGGGACAGGGAACACTGAAGCTTTCTTT.

The chain carries TRBV5-4 and TRBJ2-3; 7 bases are a match to TRBD2. The length of the CDR3 is 17 residues. Germline CDR1 is SGHNT and CDR2 is YYREEE (reference sequence). V gave up 4 bases and J gave up 2 bases; unmatched junction bases: 13. In DNA, the CDR3 is TGTGCCAGCAGCCGGCAGGCTAGCGGAGGTCTCACAGATACGCAGTATTTT. Its translation: CASSRQASGGLTDTQYF.

The CDR3 nucleotides are TGTGCCAGCAGCAATCCCCCTGGGACTCATAACTATGGCTACACCTTC. It yields the protein CASSNPPGTHNYGYTF. The chain recombines TRBV21-1 with TRBJ1-2; the table calls TRBD1, which could not be checked here. TRBV21-1 is a recognized pseudogene. This CDR3 comprises 16 residues.

The chain recombines TRBV19 with TRBJ2-1, with D unclear. Germline CDR1 LNHDA, CDR2 SQIVND (reference sequence). The V gene lost 2 bases and the J gene lost 9 bases, with 11 bases spanning the gap. The CDR3 runs 13 residues. DNA of the CDR3: TGTGCCAGTAGTATAAGGTCCTCGGCTGAGCAGTTCTTC. Translated: CASSIRSSAEQFF.

This clonotype is judged medium-sized. This chain connects TRBV15 to TRBJ1-2; D is possibly TRBD1 (6 bases). The germline V gene has CDR1 LNHNV and CDR2 YYDKDF (reference sequence). Trimming pared 2 bases from V and 6 bases from J, leaving 10 bases between. CDR3 size: 13 residues. The CDR3 protein is CATSRLGGDGYTF. CDR3 in DNA: TGTGCCACCAGCAGATTAGGGGGGGATGGCTACACCTTC.

The gene calls are TRBV7-9 and TRBJ2-3; 8 bases are a match to TRBD1. The CDR3 is 16 amino acids. CDR1 and CDR2 from the germline V gene are SEHNR and FQNEAQ (reference sequence). The ends lost 5 bases at V and 3 bases at J; junction bases unmatched: 10. The CDR3 protein is CASSPRTGRWTDTQYF. The CDR3 DNA follows: TGTGCCAGCAGCCCCCGGACAGGGCGGTGGACAGATACGCAGTATTTT.

This clonotype rates as medium-sized. The chain carries TRBV10-3 and TRBJ2-7; weak D call: TRBD1 (6 bases). Germline values: CDR1 ENHRY, CDR2 SYGVKD. With 6 bases removed from V and 1 base from J, the gap between germline ends came to 16 bases. The CDR3 has 15 amino acids. This chain's CDR3 is CAIRDPGTPSYEQYF. The CDR3 DNA is TGTGCCATCAGGGACCCCGGGACACCGTCCTACGAGCAGTACTTC.

The CDR3: CSARPRGRATNEKLFF. The CDR3 DNA is TGCAGTGCTAGACCCCGTGGCCGCGCAACTAATGAAAAACTGTTTTTT. V gene TRBV20-1 combines with J gene TRBJ1-4; D ambiguous. CDR3 length: 16 amino acids. The germline V gene has CDR1 DFQATT and CDR2 SNEGSKA (reference sequence). Trimming took off 2 bases at V and 0 bases at J, with 13 bases between the two ends.

This clonotype was seen a few times. The CDR3 DNA reads TGTGCCAGCAGTTCTGCGGGAGGTCGATTCGGGGAGCAGTACTTC. Translation gives CASSSAGGRFGEQYF. The chain has TRBV6-1 and TRBJ2-7, with 8 bases aligning to TRBD2. The CDR3 totals 15 residues. The germline V gene encodes CDR1 MNHNS and CDR2 SASEGT. Unmatched junction bases numbered 13, after V lost 5 bases and J lost 7 bases.

Within the sample, this clonotype is medium-sized. The chain employs TRBV7-9 and TRBJ2-3, with 9 bases that match TRBD1. Germline V gives CDR1 SEHNR, CDR2 FQNEAQ (reference sequence). The CDR3 covers 11 residues. V was pared by 5 bases and J by 14 bases, with 5 bases of the junction left unmatched. The CDR3 loop reads CASSQGTGMYF. For the CDR3, the DNA is TGTGCCAGCAGCCAAGGGACAGGGATGTATTTT.

The sample holds one count of this clonotype. A much larger clone differs by one base, so this may be a read error. The chain recombines TRBV19 with TRBJ2-7; perhaps TRBD1 as D (6 bases). The CDR3 contains 12 residues. Trimming removed 5 bases from V and 6 bases from J, with 11 bases in between. Germline V lookup: CDR1 LNHDA, CDR2 SQIVND (reference sequence). In DNA, the CDR3 is TGTGCCAGTAGTGACGGGACAATCGAGCAGTACTTC. As protein: CASSDGTIEQYF.

The rearrangement uses TRBV12-3 or TRBV12-4 and TRBJ2-3; D is unresolved. V was shortened by 7 bases and J by 2 bases, with 7 bases between the two germline ends. The CDR3 covers 12 residues. The CDR3: CASKAATDTQYF. The CDR3 nucleotides are TGTGCCAGCAAGGCTGCCACAGATACGCAGTATTTT.

This clonotype is medium-sized. V gene TRBV20-1 combines with J gene TRBJ2-2; D call uncertain. CDR1 and CDR2 from the germline V gene are DFQATT and SNEGSKA (reference sequence). The CDR3 spans 15 residues. V gave up 0 bases and J gave up 3 bases, with 11 bases separating them. The CDR3 DNA follows: TGCAGTGCTAGAGATGTCGTAAGGGACACCGGGGAGCTGTTTTTT. The encoded protein is CSARDVVRDTGELFF.

The rearrangement links TRBV27 to TRBJ2-7, with D perhaps TRBD1 or TRBD2 (5 bases each). V was cut by 2 bases and J by 1 base, with 15 bases left in between. CDR1 MNHEY and CDR2 SMNVEV come from the germline V gene (reference sequence). The CDR3 covers 16 residues. The CDR3 here is CASSLEAAGQSYEQYF. CDR3 nucleotides: TGTGCCAGCAGTTTAGAAGCGGCAGGGCAATCCTACGAGCAGTACTTC.

This chain connects TRBV7-9 to TRBJ2-3; a weak D match, TRBD1 (6 bases). CDR3 length equals 14 residues. CDR1 is SEHNR and CDR2 is FQNEAQ in the germline V gene (reference sequence). V lost 5 bases and J 3 bases, leaving 12 bases between the germline ends. The DNA for the CDR3 is TGTGCCAGCAGCCCTGGGACAACTACAGATACGCAGTATTTT. The encoded protein is CASSPGTTTDTQYF.

This clonotype was observed a handful of times. The CDR3 here is CASRRVRDTYGYTF. The CDR3 DNA is TGTGCCAGCAGGCGTGTTAGGGACACATATGGCTACACCTTC. The V gene is TRBV2, the J gene TRBJ1-2, with D maybe TRBD1 (6 bases). With 6 bases removed from V and 5 bases from J, the gap between germline ends came to 16 bases. Germline-derived CDR1 and CDR2 are SNHLY and FYNNEI. The CDR3 sequence is 14 residues long.

A few counts support this clonotype. This chain uses TRBV5-1 with TRBJ1-2, with D perhaps TRBD1 (5 bases). V was clipped by 0 bases and J by 5 bases, with 11 bases between them. The CDR3 has 14 residues. CDR1 and CDR2 from the germline V gene are SGHRS and YFSETQ. The DNA for the CDR3 is TGCGCCAGCAGCTTGGGTGGGGGAGAATATGGCTACACCTTC. As protein: CASSLGGGEYGYTF. Based on the CDR3 plus reference TRBV5-1 and TRBJ1-2, the full variable domain is KAGVTQTPRYLIKTRGQQVTLSCSPISGHRSVSWYQQTPGQGLQFLFEYFSETQRNKGNFPGRFSGRQFSNSRSEMNVSTLELGDSALYLCASSLGGGEYGYTFGSGTRLTVV.

This chain links TRBV9 with TRBJ2-3, with unresolved D. The CDR3 sequence is 13 residues long. V lost 6 bases, J lost 2 bases, and 10 bases lay in between. Germline loops: CDR1 SGDLS, CDR2 YYNGEE. CDR3 in amino acids: CASTRGYTDTQYF. As DNA, the CDR3 is TGTGCCAGCACTCGCGGATACACAGATACGCAGTATTTT.

This clonotype was picked up a small number of times. This chain links TRBV6-5 with TRBJ2-7, with 12 bases matching TRBD2. Germline loops: CDR1 MNHEY, CDR2 SVGAGI. The CDR3 consists of 15 residues. The V segment lost 5 bases and the J segment 5 bases; nucleotides outside the gene matches: 7. The CDR3 loop is CASSTLAGGGNEQYF. The CDR3 coding sequence is TGTGCCAGCAGTACGCTAGCGGGGGGGGGGAACGAGCAGTACTTC.

V and J are TRBV5-1 and TRBJ2-3; TRBD1 might be the D (6 bases). Germline V CDR1 and CDR2: SGHRS, YFSETQ. The CDR3 covers 15 residues. Trimming cost V 3 bases and J 0 bases, with 11 bases left between them. The CDR3 coding sequence is TGCGCCAGCAGCTCGGGACACCCTAGCACAGATACGCAGTATTTT. This sequence encodes CASSSGHPSTDTQYF.

This clonotype was seen more than once but under ten times. CDR3 nucleotides: TGCGCCAGCAGTGATATAGGCAGGGCGTCCTACGAGCAGTACTTC. The encoded protein is CASSDIGRASYEQYF. The rearrangement links TRBV10-2 to TRBJ2-7, with TRBD1 as a possible D gene (5 bases). The V end lost 3 bases, the J end lost 1 base, and 13 bases lay between the germline ends. Germline V CDR1 and CDR2: WSHSY, SAAADI. The CDR3 has 15 amino acids.